Each of the 24 T cell receptor beta chains below was sequenced from the same sample in a study of cytomegalovirus exposure and HLA in healthy donors. A multiplex PCR was run with 60 Vbeta primers and 13 Jbeta primers. TCRdb keeps only in-frame clones here, not all; method: immunoSEQ multiplex PCR. Of some 120,000 clones in the sample, 74% were seen once. Sequencing input: PBMCs. The receptors originated from a human donor in good health.

CDR3 sequence: CASSRTGGNTIYF. CDR3 nucleotides: TGTGCCAGCAGCCGGACAGGGGGAAACACCATATATTTT. This rearrangement joins TRBV6-5 to TRBJ1-3, with 8 bases lining up with TRBD1. CDR1 MNHEY and CDR2 SVGAGI come from the germline V gene. After removal of 6 bases from V and 4 bases from J, the junction contained 2 bases not matched to a gene. The CDR3 runs 13 residues.

The rearrangement joins TRBV18 to TRBJ2-3, with 10 bases matching TRBD2. This CDR3 has 16 residues. Looked up from germline, CDR1 is KGHSH and CDR2 is LQKENI. With V trimmed by 4 bases and J by 2 bases, 6 bases remained unmatched. In DNA, the CDR3 is TGTGCCAGCTCACGATGGACTAGCGGTAACACAGATACGCAGTATTTT. The encoded protein is CASSRWTSGNTDTQYF. Based on the CDR3 plus reference TRBV18 and TRBJ2-3, the full variable domain is NAGVMQNPRHLVRRRGQEARLRCSPMKGHSHVYWYRQLPEEGLKFMVYLQKENIIDESGMPKERFSAEFPKEGPSILRIQQVVRGDSAAYFCASSRWTSGNTDTQYFGPGTRLTVL.

This chain connects TRBV7-9 to TRBJ2-7, with D hard to call. V lost 5 bases, J lost 6 bases, and 14 bases lay in between. Germline-derived CDR1 and CDR2 are SEHNR and FQNEAQ (reference sequence). The CDR3 covers 13 residues. DNA for the CDR3: TGTGCCAGCAGCCCAGAACTAATTTTCGAGCAGTACTTC. Its protein product is CASSPELIFEQYF.

The sample holds a few counts of this clone. This chain uses TRBV19 with TRBJ1-5; D not resolved. Germline CDR1 and CDR2: LNHDA and SQIVND (reference sequence). Deletions cut 3 bases from V and 3 bases from J, with 12 bases between. The CDR3 extends over 15 amino acids. CDR3 sequence (DNA): TGTGCCAGTAGTATTCGCCACTATGACAATCAGCCCCAGCATTTT. Translated: CASSIRHYDNQPQHF.

The V gene is TRBV28, the J gene TRBJ1-4; D remains unclear. V shed 5 bases and J shed 0 bases, with 10 bases lying between them. From germline, CDR1 is MDHEN and CDR2 SYDVKM. CDR3 length equals 15 residues. In DNA form, the CDR3 reads TGTGCCAGCAGTGAGTTGACTGCAACTAATGAAAAACTGTTTTTT. Protein sequence: CASSELTATNEKLFF.

This clone showed up just once. The chain is built from TRBV15 and TRBJ1-4; no clear D. With 4 bases removed from V and 3 bases from J, the gap between germline ends came to 15 bases. Germline CDR1 LNHNV, CDR2 YYDKDF (reference sequence). CDR3 length: 16 amino acids. Here the CDR3 DNA reads TGTGCCACCAGCACCTACAACAGCCCGCCTAATGAAAAACTGTTTTTT. This translates into CATSTYNSPPNEKLFF. The full variable domain, rest sourced from reference TRBV15 and TRBJ1-4, is DAMVIQNPRYQVTQFGKPVTLSCSQTLNHNVMYWYQQKSSQAPKLLFHYYDKDFNNEADTPDNFQSRRPNTSFCFLDIRSPGLGDTAMYLCATSTYNSPPNEKLFFGSGTQLSVL.

This clone was detected a few times. The V call is TRBV7-9, the J call TRBJ2-7; TRBD1 matches at 9 bases. The CDR3 covers 17 residues. Germline lookup yields CDR1 SEHNR and CDR2 FQNEAQ (reference sequence). The V gene end was trimmed by 3 bases and the J gene end by 1 base; junction bases not matched to a gene: 10. CDR3 nucleotide sequence: TGTGCCAGCAGCTTTTGGGACAGGGATATTTATTCCTACGAGCAGTACTTC. Residues: CASSFWDRDIYSYEQYF.

Note on this clone: The junction differs from germline at one of its ends, possibly a read error. V is TRBV5-1 and J is TRBJ2-5; 7 bases map to TRBD1. CDR1 is SGHRS, CDR2 YFSETQ, per germline. The CDR3 has 13 amino acids. The CDR3 nucleotides are TGCGCCAGCAGCTTCTGGGACAGCCAAGAGAGGGACTTC. This sequence encodes CASSFWDSQERDF.

Concerning this clone: At one of its ends the junction is not consistent with the germline gene, which may arise from a read error. This sequence joins TRBV5-1 and TRBJ1-2, with D unresolved. In germline, CDR1 is SGHRS, CDR2 YFSETQ. The CDR3 sequence is 14 residues long. CDR3 in DNA: TGCGCCAGCAGCTTGTCTCAAGCTAACTATGGCTACCCCTTC. Protein sequence: CASSLSQANYGYPF.

The rearrangement joins TRBV15 to TRBJ2-5; D is undetermined. V lost 1 base to trimming and J lost 6 bases, with 12 bases between them. The CDR3 contains 14 residues. In germline, CDR1 is LNHNV, CDR2 YYDKDF (reference sequence). CDR3 amino acids: CATSRVGQAQTQYF. The CDR3 DNA reads as TGTGCCACCAGCAGAGTTGGTCAGGCCCAGACCCAGTACTTC.

In its sample, this clone is medium-sized. CDR3 region: CASSSTGEVYEQYF. The CDR3 DNA reads TGTGCCAGCAGCAGCACGGGGGAGGTCTACGAGCAGTACTTC. This chain connects TRBV7-9 to TRBJ2-7; D perhaps matches TRBD2 (6 bases). Germline V gives CDR1 SEHNR, CDR2 FQNEAQ (reference sequence). Trimming took off 5 bases at V and 3 bases at J, with 14 bases between the two ends. The length of the CDR3 is 14 residues.

This clone was detected once. The chain is built from TRBV20-1 and TRBJ1-1; perhaps TRBD1 as D (6 bases). This CDR3 is 11 amino acids long. V was trimmed by 6 bases and J by 5 bases, leaving 10 bases between them. Germline CDR1 reads DFQATT; CDR2 reads SNEGSKA (reference sequence). The CDR3, as DNA: TGCAGTGCGAGACAGGTGACTGAAGCTTTCTTT. Its translation is CSARQVTEAFF.

The rearrangement joins TRBV7-9 to TRBJ2-1; 8 bases align to TRBD2. The CDR3 spans 14 residues. After removal of 7 bases from V and 0 bases from J, the junction contained 2 bases not matched to a gene. Germline assignment: CDR1 SEHNR and CDR2 FQNEAQ (reference sequence). CDR3 in DNA: TGTGCCAGCATTAGCGGGGTCTCCTACAATGAGCAGTTCTTC. This encodes CASISGVSYNEQFF.

CDR3: CSLRQGETQYF. In DNA form, the CDR3 reads TGCAGCTTACGACAGGGAGAGACCCAGTACTTC. The chain uses TRBV29-1 and TRBJ2-5; TRBD1 aligns across 7 bases. V was clipped by 8 bases and J by 4 bases; unmatched bases: 4. Germline V CDR1 and CDR2: SQVTM, ANQGSEA. The CDR3 has 11 residues.

J is TRBJ1-1 and V is TRBV5-4; D may be TRBD1 (6 bases). CDR3 length: 14 amino acids. The ends were cut back, 5 bases at V and 1 base at J, with 12 bases in the middle. Germline assignment: CDR1 SGHNT and CDR2 YYREEE (reference sequence). CDR3 residues: CASRIGQRNTEAFF. CDR3 DNA: TGTGCCAGCAGGATTGGACAGAGGAACACTGAAGCTTTCTTT.

The rearrangement uses TRBV28 and TRBJ2-7; 7 nucleotides align to TRBD1. J was trimmed by 7 bases and V by 5 bases; bases with no gene match: 11. The germline V gene encodes CDR1 MDHEN and CDR2 SYDVKM. This CDR3 comprises 14 residues. Here the CDR3 DNA reads TGTGCCAGCAGTGTAATACAGGGGAGTCGGGAGCAGTACTTC. It encodes CASSVIQGSREQYF. The full variable domain, completed using reference TRBV28 and TRBJ2-7, is DVKVTQSSRYLVKRTGEKVFLECVQDMDHENMFWYRQDPGLGLRLIYFSYDVKMKEKGDIPEGYSVSREKKERFSLILESASTNQTSMYLCASSVIQGSREQYFGPGTRLTVT.

The chain uses TRBV23-1 and TRBJ1-1, with D tentatively TRBD1 (6 bases). TRBV23-1 is assigned to the ORF class and has an uncertain function. Trimming left V 6 bases short and J 2 bases short, with 19 bases between. CDR3 size: 16 residues. This CDR3 reads CASRVNRDPSNTEAFF. CDR3 nucleotides: TGCGCCAGCAGGGTAAACAGGGACCCCTCAAACACTGAAGCTTTCTTT.

The chain links TRBV2 to TRBJ1-4, with 8 bases identical to TRBD1. There are 15 residues in the CDR3. V was pared by 6 bases and J by 4 bases, with 7 bases of the junction left unmatched. Germline V gene lookup returns CDR1 SNHLY and CDR2 FYNNEI. CDR3 sequence: CASSLGTGSNEKLFF. CDR3 DNA sequence: TGTGCCAGCAGCCTCGGGACAGGCAGTAATGAAAAACTGTTTTTT.

The chain couples TRBV5-1 to TRBJ2-3; 10 bases line up with TRBD2. Losses at the gene ends were 6 bases for V and 5 bases for J; bases not matched to a gene: 3. CDR1 is SGHRS, CDR2 YFSETQ, per germline. The CDR3 spans 13 residues. For the CDR3, the DNA is TGCGCCAGCAAAACTAGCGGGGTAGATACGCAGTATTTT. Its translation: CASKTSGVDTQYF.

The V gene is TRBV5-1, the J gene TRBJ2-5, with D maybe TRBD2 (6 bases). From germline, CDR1 is SGHRS and CDR2 YFSETQ. This CDR3 contains 16 residues. V was trimmed by 4 bases and J by 0 bases, leaving 16 bases between them. CDR3 loop: CASSPTRGAYQETQYF. CDR3 nucleotide sequence: TGCGCCAGCAGCCCCACGCGCGGGGCTTACCAAGAGACCCAGTACTTC.

This chain connects TRBV28 to TRBJ1-1; D perhaps matches TRBD1 (5 bases). This CDR3 is built from 18 residues. Deletions cut 5 bases from V and 0 bases from J, with 22 bases between. Per the germline V gene, CDR1 is MDHEN and CDR2 is SYDVKM. CDR3 nucleotide sequence: TGTGCCAGCAGTACTACTTCGGGACTTGCGGCGTTGAACACTGAAGCTTTCTTT. Translated: CASSTTSGLAALNTEAFF.

The V call is TRBV29-1, the J call TRBJ2-3, with 9 bases fitting TRBD2. Trimming cost V 1 base and J 7 bases; bases outside gene matches: 9. Per the germline V gene, CDR1 is SQVTM and CDR2 is ANQGSEA. The CDR3 sequence is 15 residues long. The CDR3, as DNA: TGCAGCGTTGAAGGAGTTAGCGGGGGATCCAATACGCAGTATTTT. This sequence encodes CSVEGVSGGSNTQYF.

The DNA for the CDR3 is TGTGCCAGCAACCCGGGACTGCGCTTTTATGGCTACACCTTC. Translating gives CASNPGLRFYGYTF. The chain is built from TRBV28 and TRBJ1-2; weak D call: TRBD1 (5 bases). Trimming pared 7 bases from V and 5 bases from J, leaving 17 bases between. Germline V gives CDR1 MDHEN, CDR2 SYDVKM. The CDR3 spans 14 residues.

The rearrangement links TRBV28 to TRBJ1-3, with 7 bases lining up with TRBD1. The trim removed 3 bases at V and 3 bases at J, leaving 5 bases unmatched. This CDR3 spans 15 amino acids. The germline V gene has CDR1 MDHEN and CDR2 SYDVKM. CDR3 in DNA: TGTGCCAGCAGTTTTGAGGGGGCGTTTGGAAACACCATATATTTT. It yields the protein CASSFEGAFGNTIYF.